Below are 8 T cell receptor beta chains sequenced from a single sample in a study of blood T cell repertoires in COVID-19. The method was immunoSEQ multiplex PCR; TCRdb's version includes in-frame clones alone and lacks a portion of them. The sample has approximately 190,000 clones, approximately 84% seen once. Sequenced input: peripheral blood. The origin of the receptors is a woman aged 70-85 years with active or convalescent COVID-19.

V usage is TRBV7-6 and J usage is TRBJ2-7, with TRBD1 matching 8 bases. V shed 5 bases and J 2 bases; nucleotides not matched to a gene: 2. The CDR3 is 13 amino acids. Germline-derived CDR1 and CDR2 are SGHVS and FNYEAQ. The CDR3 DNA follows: TGTGCCAGCAGCCGGACAGGGCCCTACGAGCAGTACTTC. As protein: CASSRTGPYEQYF. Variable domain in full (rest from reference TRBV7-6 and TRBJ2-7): GAGVSQSPRYKVTKRGQDVALRCDPISGHVSLYWYRQALGQGPEFLTYFNYEAQQDKSGLPNDRFSAERPEGSISTLTIQRTEQRDSAMYRCASSRTGPYEQYFGPGTRLTVT.

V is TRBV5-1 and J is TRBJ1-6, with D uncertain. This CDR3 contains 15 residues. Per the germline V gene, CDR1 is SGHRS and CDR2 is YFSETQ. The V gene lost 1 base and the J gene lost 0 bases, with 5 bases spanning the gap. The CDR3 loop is CASSLSDSYNSPLHF. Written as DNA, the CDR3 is TGCGCCAGCAGCTTGTCAGACTCCTATAATTCACCCCTCCACTTT.

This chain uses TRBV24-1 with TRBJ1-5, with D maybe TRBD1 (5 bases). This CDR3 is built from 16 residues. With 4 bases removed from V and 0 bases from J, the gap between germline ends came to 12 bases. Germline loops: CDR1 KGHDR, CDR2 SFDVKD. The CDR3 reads CATSEPKQVSNQPQHF. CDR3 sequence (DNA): TGTGCCACCAGTGAACCGAAACAGGTTAGCAATCAGCCCCAGCATTTT.

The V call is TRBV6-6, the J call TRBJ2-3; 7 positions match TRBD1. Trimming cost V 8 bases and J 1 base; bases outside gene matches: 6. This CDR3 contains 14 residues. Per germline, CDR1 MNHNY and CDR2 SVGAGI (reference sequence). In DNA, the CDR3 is TGTGCCAGCCACGGACAGGAGCGCACAGATACGCAGTATTTT. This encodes CASHGQERTDTQYF.

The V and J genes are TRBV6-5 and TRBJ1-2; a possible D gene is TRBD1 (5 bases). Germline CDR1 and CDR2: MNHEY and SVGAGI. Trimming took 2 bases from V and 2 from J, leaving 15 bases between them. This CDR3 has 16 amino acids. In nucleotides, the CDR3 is TGTGCCAGCAGTTACGGTACGCGTGCAGGGAACTATGGCTACACCTTC. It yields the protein CASSYGTRAGNYGYTF.

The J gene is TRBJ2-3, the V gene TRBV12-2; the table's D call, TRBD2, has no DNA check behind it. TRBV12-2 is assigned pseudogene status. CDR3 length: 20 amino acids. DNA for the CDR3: TGTGCAAGTCGCCCACCCCTTTTTTGTACTAGCGGTTCTAGCACAGATACGCAGTATTTT. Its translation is CASRPPLFCTSGSSTDTQYF.

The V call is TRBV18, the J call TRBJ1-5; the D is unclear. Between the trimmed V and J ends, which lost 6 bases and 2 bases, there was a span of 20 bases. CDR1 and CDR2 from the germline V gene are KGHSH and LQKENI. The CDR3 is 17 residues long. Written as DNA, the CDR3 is TGTGCCAGCTCTGGTGGCGGGAGGACCTGGGGCAATCAGCCCCAGCATTTT. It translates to CASSGGGRTWGNQPQHF. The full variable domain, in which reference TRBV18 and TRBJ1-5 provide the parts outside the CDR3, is NAGVMQNPRHLVRRRGQEARLRCSPMKGHSHVYWYRQLPEEGLKFMVYLQKENIIDESGMPKERFSAEFPKEGPSILRIQQVVRGDSAAYFCASSGGGRTWGNQPQHFGDGTRLSIL.

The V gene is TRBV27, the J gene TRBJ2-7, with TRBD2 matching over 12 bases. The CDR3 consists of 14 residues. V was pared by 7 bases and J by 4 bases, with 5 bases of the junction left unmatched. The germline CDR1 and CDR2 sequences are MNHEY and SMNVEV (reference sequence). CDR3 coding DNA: TGTGCCAGCACCGGGACTAGCGGGCCTTACGAGCAGTACTTC. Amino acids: CASTGTSGPYEQYF.